The clone carrying this T cell receptor beta chain was seen a few times. Antigen unknown. This sample was included in a study of T-cell reconstitution after alpha-beta-depleted transplantation in children. The length of the CDR3 is 15 residues. V was shortened by 3 bases and J by 1 base, with 9 bases between the two germline ends. Germline CDR1 KGHSH, CDR2 LQKENI. Regarding the study as a whole: Newly produced T cells mostly accounted for T-cell counts and diversity one year post-transplant. Reported findings indicate that, about two months after transplant, alpha-beta T cells came from several hundred expanded clones, which were derived from non-depleted graft cells.

Using unique molecular identifiers, the investigators prepared the TCRbeta library. In TCRdb, the PCR reads were re-called with MiXCR into one record per CDR3 protein. The repertoire holds about 610,000 distinct CDR3 sequences, with more than 20% as singletons. This material consisted of PBMCs, taken before TCRalphabeta/CD19-depleted stem cell transplant. The chain links TRBV18 to TRBJ2-2; TRBD1 might be the D (6 bases). This TCR was recovered from a boy in the first two years of life with Wiskott-Aldrich syndrome, due to receive a stem cell transplant. The CDR3: CASSPQGWNTGELFF. For the CDR3, the DNA is TGTGCCAGCTCACCTCAGGGGTGGAACACCGGGGAGCTGTTTTTT.